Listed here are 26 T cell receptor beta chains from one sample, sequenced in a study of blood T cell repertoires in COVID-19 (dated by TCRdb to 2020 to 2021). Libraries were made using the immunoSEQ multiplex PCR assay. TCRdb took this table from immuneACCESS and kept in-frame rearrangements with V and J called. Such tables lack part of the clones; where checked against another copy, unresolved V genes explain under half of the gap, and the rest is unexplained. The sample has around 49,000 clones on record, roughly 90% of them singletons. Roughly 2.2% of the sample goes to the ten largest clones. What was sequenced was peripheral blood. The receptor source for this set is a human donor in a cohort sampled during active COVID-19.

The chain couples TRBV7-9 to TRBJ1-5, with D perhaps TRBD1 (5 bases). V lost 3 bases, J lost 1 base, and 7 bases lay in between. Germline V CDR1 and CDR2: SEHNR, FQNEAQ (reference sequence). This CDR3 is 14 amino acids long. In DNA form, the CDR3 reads TGTGCCAGCAGCTTGAAGGGGAGCAATCAGCCCCAGCATTTT. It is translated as CASSLKGSNQPQHF.

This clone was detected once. The CDR3 coding sequence is TGTGCCAGCAGCTCCCAAGCGGGAGGGCCGCGGAATGAGCAGTTCTTC. Its translation: CASSSQAGGPRNEQFF. V is TRBV7-2 and J is TRBJ2-1; TRBD2 matches 10 bases. The J segment lost 7 bases and the V segment lost 4 bases, leaving 10 bases of the junction unmatched. The CDR3 totals 16 residues. The germline CDR1 and CDR2 sequences are SGHTA and FQGNSA.

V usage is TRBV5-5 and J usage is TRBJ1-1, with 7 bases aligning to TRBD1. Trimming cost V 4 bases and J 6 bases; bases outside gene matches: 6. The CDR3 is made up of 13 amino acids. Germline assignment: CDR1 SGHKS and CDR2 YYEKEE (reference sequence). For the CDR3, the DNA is TGTGCCAGCAGCACGACAGGGAATTCTGAAGCTTTCTTT. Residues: CASSTTGNSEAFF.

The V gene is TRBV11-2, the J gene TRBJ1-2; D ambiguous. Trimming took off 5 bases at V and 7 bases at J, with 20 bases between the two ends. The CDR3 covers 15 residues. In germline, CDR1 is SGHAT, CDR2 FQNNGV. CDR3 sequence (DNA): TGTGCCAGCAGCCTACTTCGGGAGGCCAGGTCTGGCTACACCTTC. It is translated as CASSLLREARSGYTF.

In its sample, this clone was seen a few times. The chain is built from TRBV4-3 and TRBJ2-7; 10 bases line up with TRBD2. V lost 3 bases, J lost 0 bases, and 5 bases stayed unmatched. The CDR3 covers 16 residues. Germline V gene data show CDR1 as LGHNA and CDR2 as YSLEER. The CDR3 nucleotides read TGCGCCAGCAGCCACGATAGACTAGCGGGCTCCTACGAGCAGTACTTC. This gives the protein CASSHDRLAGSYEQYF.

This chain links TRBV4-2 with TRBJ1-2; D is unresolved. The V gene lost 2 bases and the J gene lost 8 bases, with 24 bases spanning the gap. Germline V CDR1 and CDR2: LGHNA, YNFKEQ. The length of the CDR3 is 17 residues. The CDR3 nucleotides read TGTGCCAGCAGCCAAAGGCGTGGCCCGGTCTGGTCTAGAGGCTACACCTTC. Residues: CASSQRRGPVWSRGYTF.

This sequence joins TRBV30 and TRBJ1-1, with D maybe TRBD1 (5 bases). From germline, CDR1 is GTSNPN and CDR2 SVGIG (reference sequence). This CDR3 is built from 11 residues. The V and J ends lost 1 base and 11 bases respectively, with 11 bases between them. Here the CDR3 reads CAWSAGGAAFF. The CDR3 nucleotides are TGTGCCTGGAGTGCAGGAGGGGCGGCTTTCTTT.

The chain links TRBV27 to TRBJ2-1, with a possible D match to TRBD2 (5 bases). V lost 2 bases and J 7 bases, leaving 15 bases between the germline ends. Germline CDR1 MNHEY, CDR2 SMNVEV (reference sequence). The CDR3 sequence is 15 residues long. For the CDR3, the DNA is TGTGCCAGCAGTTTAGACCCACCGGGGTTAAATGAGCAGTTCTTC. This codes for CASSLDPPGLNEQFF.

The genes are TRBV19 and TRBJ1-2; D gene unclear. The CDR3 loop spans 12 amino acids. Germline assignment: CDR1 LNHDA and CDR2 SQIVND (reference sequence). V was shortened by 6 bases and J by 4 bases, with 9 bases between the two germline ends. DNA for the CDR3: TGTGCCAGTAGATACCCGGTCTATGGCTACACCTTC. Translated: CASRYPVYGYTF.

CDR3 region: CAISGTGLEEQYF. CDR3 DNA: TGTGCCATCTCCGGGACAGGGCTTGAGGAGCAGTACTTC. The rearrangement uses TRBV10-3 and TRBJ2-7, with TRBD1 matching over 9 bases. Per the germline V gene, CDR1 is ENHRY and CDR2 is SYGVKD. The CDR3 spans 13 residues. V lost 8 bases, J lost 7 bases, and 9 bases stayed unmatched.

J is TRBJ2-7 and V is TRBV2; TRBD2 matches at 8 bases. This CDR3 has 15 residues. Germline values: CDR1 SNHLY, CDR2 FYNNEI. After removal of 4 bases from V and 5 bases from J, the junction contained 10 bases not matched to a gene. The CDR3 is CASSAVRGGENEQYF. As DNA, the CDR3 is TGTGCCAGCAGTGCGGTTCGGGGGGGTGAAAACGAGCAGTACTTC.

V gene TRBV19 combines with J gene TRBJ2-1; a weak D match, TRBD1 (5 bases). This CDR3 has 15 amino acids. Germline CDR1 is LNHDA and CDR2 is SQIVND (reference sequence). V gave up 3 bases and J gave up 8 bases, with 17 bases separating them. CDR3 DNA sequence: TGTGCCAGTAGTATGCCAAGTTTCAGGGTCGATGAGCAGTTCTTC. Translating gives CASSMPSFRVDEQFF.

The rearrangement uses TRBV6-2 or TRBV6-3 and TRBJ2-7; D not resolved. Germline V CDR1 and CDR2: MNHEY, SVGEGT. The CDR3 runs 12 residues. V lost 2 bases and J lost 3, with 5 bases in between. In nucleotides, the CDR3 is TGTGCCAGCAGTTACGGCCGCTACGAGCAGTACTTC. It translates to CASSYGRYEQYF.

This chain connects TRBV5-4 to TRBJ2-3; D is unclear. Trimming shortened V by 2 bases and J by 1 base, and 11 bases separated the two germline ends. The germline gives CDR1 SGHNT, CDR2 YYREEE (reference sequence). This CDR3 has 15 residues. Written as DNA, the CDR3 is TGTGCCAGCAGCTTAGGAGCGATGGGCACAGATACGCAGTATTTT. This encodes CASSLGAMGTDTQYF. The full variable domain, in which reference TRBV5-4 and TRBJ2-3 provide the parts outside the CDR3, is ETGVTQSPTHLIKTRGQQVTLRCSSQSGHNTVSWYQQALGQGPQFIFQYYREEENGRGNFPPRFSGLQFPNYSSELNVNALELDDSALYLCASSLGAMGTDTQYFGPGTRLTVL.

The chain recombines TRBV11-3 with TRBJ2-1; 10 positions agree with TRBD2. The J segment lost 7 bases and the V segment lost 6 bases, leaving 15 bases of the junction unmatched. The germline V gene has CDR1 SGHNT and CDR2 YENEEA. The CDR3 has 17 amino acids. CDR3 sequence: CASSLSGLAGVSNEQFF. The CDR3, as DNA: TGTGCCAGCAGTCTCTCCGGGCTAGCGGGAGTTTCTAATGAGCAGTTCTTC. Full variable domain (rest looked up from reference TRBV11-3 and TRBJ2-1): EAGVVQSPRYKIIEKKQPVAFWCNPISGHNTLYWYLQNLGQGPELLIRYENEEAVDDSQLPKDRFSAERLKGVDSTLKIQPAELGDSAVYLCASSLSGLAGVSNEQFFGPGTRLTVL.

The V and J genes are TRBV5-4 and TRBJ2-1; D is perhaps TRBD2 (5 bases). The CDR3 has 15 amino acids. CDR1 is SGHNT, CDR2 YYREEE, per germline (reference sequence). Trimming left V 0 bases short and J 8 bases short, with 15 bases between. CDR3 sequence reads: CASSLDYPGNDEQFF. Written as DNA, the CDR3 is TGTGCCAGCAGCTTGGACTACCCGGGGAATGATGAGCAGTTCTTC.

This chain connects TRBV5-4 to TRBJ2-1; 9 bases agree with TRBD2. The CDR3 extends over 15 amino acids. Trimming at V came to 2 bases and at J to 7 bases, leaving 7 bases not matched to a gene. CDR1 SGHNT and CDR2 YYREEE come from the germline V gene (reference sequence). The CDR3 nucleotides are TGTGCCAGCAGCTTCCTTAGCGGGGGTAAGAATGAGCAGTTCTTC. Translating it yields CASSFLSGGKNEQFF.

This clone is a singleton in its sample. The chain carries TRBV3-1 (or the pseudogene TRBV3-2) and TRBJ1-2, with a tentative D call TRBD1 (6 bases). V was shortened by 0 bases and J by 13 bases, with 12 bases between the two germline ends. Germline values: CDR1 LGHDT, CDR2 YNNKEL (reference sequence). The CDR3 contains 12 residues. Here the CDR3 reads CASSQEYRDATF. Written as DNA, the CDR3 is TGTGCCAGCAGCCAAGAATACAGGGATGCCACCTTC.

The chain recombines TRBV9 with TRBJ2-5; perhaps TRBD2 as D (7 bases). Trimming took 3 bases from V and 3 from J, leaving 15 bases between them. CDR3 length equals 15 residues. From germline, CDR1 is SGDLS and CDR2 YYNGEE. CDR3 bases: TGTGCCAGCAGCGAATACGGGGGGCCAGAAGAGACCCAGTACTTC. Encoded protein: CASSEYGGPEETQYF.

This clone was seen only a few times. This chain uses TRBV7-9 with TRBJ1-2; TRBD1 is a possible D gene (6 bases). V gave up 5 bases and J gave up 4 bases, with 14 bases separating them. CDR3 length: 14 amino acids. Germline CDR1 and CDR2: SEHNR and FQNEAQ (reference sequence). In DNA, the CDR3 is TGTGCCAGCAGCACCGCGGGGGCACGCTATGGCTACACCTTC. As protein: CASSTAGARYGYTF.

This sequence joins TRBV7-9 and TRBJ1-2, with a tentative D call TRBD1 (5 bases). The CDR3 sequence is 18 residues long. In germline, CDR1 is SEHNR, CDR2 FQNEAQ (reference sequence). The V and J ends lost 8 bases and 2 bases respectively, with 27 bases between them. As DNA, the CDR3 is TGTGCCAGCGGTTTGGGCCAGGGAAGAGGTCACTTCAACTATGGCTACACCTTC. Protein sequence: CASGLGQGRGHFNYGYTF.

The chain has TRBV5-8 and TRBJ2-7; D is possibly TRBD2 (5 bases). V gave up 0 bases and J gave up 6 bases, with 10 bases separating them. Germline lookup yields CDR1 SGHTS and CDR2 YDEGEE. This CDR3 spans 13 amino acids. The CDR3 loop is CASSLAGRAEQYF. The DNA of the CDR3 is TGTGCCAGCAGCTTGGCCGGGCGGGCCGAGCAGTACTTC.

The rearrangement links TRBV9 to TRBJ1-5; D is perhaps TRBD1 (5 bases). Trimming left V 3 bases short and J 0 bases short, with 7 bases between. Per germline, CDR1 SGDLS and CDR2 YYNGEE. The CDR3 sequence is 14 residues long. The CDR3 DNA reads TGTGCCAGCAGCGGTCAGGGTAGCAATCAGCCCCAGCATTTT. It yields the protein CASSGQGSNQPQHF.

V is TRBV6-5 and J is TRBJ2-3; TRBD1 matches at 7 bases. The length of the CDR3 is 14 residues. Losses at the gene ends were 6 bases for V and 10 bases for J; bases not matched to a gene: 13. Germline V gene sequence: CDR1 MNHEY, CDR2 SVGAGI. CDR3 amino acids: CASSGTVNPRAQYF. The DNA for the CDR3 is TGTGCCAGCAGCGGGACAGTTAATCCGAGGGCGCAGTATTTT.

The CDR3 sequence is CASSQPGNSPLHF. CDR3 sequence (DNA): TGTGCCAGCAGCCAGCCAGGGAATTCACCCCTCCACTTT. The rearrangement links TRBV4-2 to TRBJ1-6; possible D gene TRBD1, 5 bases. The germline CDR1 and CDR2 sequences are LGHNA and YNFKEQ. V was shortened by 3 bases and J by 7 bases, with 7 bases between the two germline ends. There are 13 residues in the CDR3.

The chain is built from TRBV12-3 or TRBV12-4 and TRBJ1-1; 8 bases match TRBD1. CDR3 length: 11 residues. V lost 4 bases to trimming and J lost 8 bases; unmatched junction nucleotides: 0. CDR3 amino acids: CASSWTGEAFF. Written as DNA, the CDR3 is TGTGCCAGCAGTTGGACAGGGGAAGCTTTCTTT.